The TCR beta chain under discussion was sequenced for a study of CD8+ T cells in alopecia areata. Study at large: The study gave treated patients oral tofacitinib at 5 to 10 mg twice daily.

Treatment defined: oral pan-JAK inhibitor, 5-10 mg twice daily. The authors extracted RNA and reverse transcribed it into cDNA as the sequencing template. The data were produced by immunoSEQ multiplex PCR, yet TCRdb's version contains in-frame clones alone and is incomplete. Of around 170,000 clones in the sample, around 51% were seen once. Whole-study results and caveats: In lesional scalp, particularly from alopecia totalis/universalis, clonality was higher than in normal scalp. In blood and scalp, many expanded lesional clones persisted during tofacitinib.

The CDR3 is 14 residues long. CDR1 SGHRS and CDR2 YFSETQ come from the germline V gene. The trim removed 6 bases at V and 6 bases at J, leaving 4 bases unmatched. This clone is a singleton in its sample. Its antigen remains unidentified. The starting material was CD8+ T cells sorted from blood, obtained between weeks 51 and 52, from a patient treated with tofacitinib. The receptor comes from a human donor with alopecia areata. J is TRBJ2-1 and V is TRBV5-1, with 12 bases that match TRBD1. The CDR3 sequence: CASTRDRGLNEQFF. Written as DNA, the CDR3 is TGCGCCAGCACCCGGGACAGGGGGCTCAATGAGCAGTTCTTC. The full variable domain, its missing parts supplied by reference TRBV5-1 and TRBJ2-1, is KAGVTQTPRYLIKTRGQQVTLSCSPISGHRSVSWYQQTPGQGLQFLFEYFSETQRNKGNFPGRFSGRQFSNSRSEMNVSTLELGDSALYLCASTRDRGLNEQFFGPGTRLTVL.